Here is one T cell receptor (beta chain) with its context. What it binds is not known. This record comes from a study of cytomegalovirus exposure and HLA in healthy donors. Points from the study as a whole: In presence/absence analyses, roughly uniform sequencing depth across donors was assumed.

The primer mix had 60 Vbeta and 13 Jbeta primers. Profiling relied on immunoSEQ multiplex PCR, and the TCRdb table lists in-frame clones only, not all of them. The table shows tens of thousands of clones, with over 75% occurring only once. CDR1 is SGHRS and CDR2 is YFSETQ in the germline V gene. V gave up 0 bases and J gave up 2 bases; unmatched junction bases: 5. This CDR3 has 15 residues. The source is a man aged 50 or older in good health and CMV-seronegative. Sequenced: PBMCs. The chain links TRBV5-1 to TRBJ2-7; 7 nucleotides match TRBD1. The CDR3 sequence: CASSLDGRGTYEQYF. CDR3 bases: TGCGCCAGCAGCTTGGACGGCAGGGGGACCTACGAGCAGTACTTC.